These 24 T cell receptor beta chains were all obtained from the same sample, sequenced in a study of blood T cell repertoires in COVID-19. TCRdb's table, derived via immunoSEQ multiplex PCR, lists solely in-frame clones and lacks some. Of 42,000 or so clones listed, approximately 91% were seen once; the top ten hold 2% to 2.5%. Sequencing used peripheral blood. The receptors stem from a human donor in a cohort sampled during active COVID-19.

The CDR3 is CATSDPPVDEQFF. CDR3 DNA: TGTGCCACCAGTGATCCCCCGGTGGATGAGCAGTTCTTC. J is TRBJ2-1 and V is TRBV24-1; D is unresolved. V was cut by 3 bases and J by 8 bases, with 10 bases left in between. This CDR3 has 13 residues. Germline V gives CDR1 KGHDR, CDR2 SFDVKD.

V usage is TRBV5-6 and J usage is TRBJ2-3; 7 bases line up with TRBD1. Losses at the gene ends were 3 bases for V and 5 bases for J; bases not matched to a gene: 12. CDR3 length equals 16 residues. CDR1 is SGHDT and CDR2 is YYEEEE in the germline V gene. DNA of the CDR3: TGTGCCAGCAGCTCCGCCCCGGGACAGCCTAAAGATACGCAGTATTTT. This sequence encodes CASSSAPGQPKDTQYF.

The genes are TRBV6-1 and TRBJ1-2; possibly TRBD1 for D (6 bases). The CDR3 spans 15 residues. The germline CDR1 and CDR2 sequences are MNHNS and SASEGT. With 2 bases removed from V and 6 bases from J, the gap between germline ends came to 16 bases. This chain's CDR3 is CASSEPHLGHDGYTF. For the CDR3, the DNA is TGTGCCAGCAGTGAACCCCACCTGGGACATGATGGCTACACCTTC.

This clone was detected a few times. V usage is TRBV27 and J usage is TRBJ2-1; 9 bases align to TRBD2. The CDR3 loop spans 14 amino acids. Germline values: CDR1 MNHEY, CDR2 SMNVEV (reference sequence). V gave up 10 bases and J gave up 7 bases; unmatched junction bases: 11. This CDR3 is CATKGGGGANEQFF. Written as DNA, the CDR3 is TGTGCCACGAAAGGGGGCGGGGGGGCGAATGAGCAGTTCTTC.

The chain is built from TRBV19 and TRBJ2-1, with D possibly TRBD1 on 5 matching bases. The germline V gene encodes CDR1 LNHDA and CDR2 SQIVND (reference sequence). V lost 7 bases and J lost 6, with 22 bases in between. This CDR3 region has 16 residues. The CDR3 is CASNQGATPRTNEQFF. For the CDR3, the DNA is TGTGCCAGTAACCAAGGGGCGACTCCTCGAACCAATGAGCAGTTCTTC.

The chain joins TRBV6-2 or TRBV6-3 to TRBJ2-2; D gene unclear. V was clipped by 2 bases and J by 3 bases, with 7 bases between them. The CDR3 runs to 14 residues. Per the germline V gene, CDR1 is MNHEY and CDR2 is SVGEGT. CDR3 nucleotides: TGTGCCAGCAGTTACGGCCAGTACACCGGGGAGCTGTTTTTT. Encoded protein: CASSYGQYTGELFF.

V and J are TRBV13 and TRBJ2-4, with a possible D match to TRBD2 (5 bases). The CDR3 consists of 12 residues. CDR1 is PRHDT, CDR2 FYEKMQ, per germline (reference sequence). Trimming removed 5 bases from V and 10 bases from J, with 12 bases in between. CDR3 nucleotides: TGTGCCAGCAGCCTCGGGAACCCGATTCAGTACTTC. Its translation: CASSLGNPIQYF.

This clone was counted a single time. V is TRBV19 and J is TRBJ2-7; D possibly corresponds to TRBD1 (6 bases). This CDR3 region has 16 residues. The V gene's germline CDR1 is LNHDA and CDR2 SQIVND (reference sequence). Trimming took 2 bases from V and 0 from J, leaving 14 bases between them. This CDR3 is CASSIRETGPSYEQYF. As DNA, the CDR3 is TGTGCCAGTAGTATAAGAGAGACAGGTCCCTCCTACGAGCAGTACTTC.

This rearrangement joins TRBV4-1 to TRBJ1-2; 7 bases match TRBD1. Looked up from germline, CDR1 is MGHRA and CDR2 is YSYEKL. V lost 4 bases to trimming and J lost 8 bases; unmatched junction nucleotides: 7. This CDR3 has 13 amino acids. CDR3 loop: CASSPTGAGGYTF. Written as DNA, the CDR3 is TGCGCCAGCAGCCCTACAGGGGCAGGAGGCTACACCTTC.

This chain joins TRBV27 and TRBJ1-6; tentatively, D is TRBD1 (6 bases). Trimming removed 6 bases from V and 9 bases from J, with 18 bases in between. In germline, CDR1 is MNHEY, CDR2 SMNVEV (reference sequence). This CDR3 is 15 amino acids long. The CDR3 nucleotides read TGTGCCAGCAGACCTGTCGGGGGGGCGCGTTCACCCCTCCACTTT. Residues: CASRPVGGARSPLHF.

The chain links TRBV30 to TRBJ2-1, with 10 positions matching TRBD2. Germline V gene lookup returns CDR1 GTSNPN and CDR2 SVGIG (reference sequence). The junction had 9 bases not matched to a gene; V was cut back by 3 bases and J by 1 base. This CDR3 has 17 residues. CDR3 sequence reads: CAWRASGGARSYNEQFF. CDR3 in DNA: TGTGCCTGGAGGGCCAGCGGGGGGGCCAGATCCTACAATGAGCAGTTCTTC.

The rearrangement joins TRBV5-1 to TRBJ2-2, with TRBD1 identical over 10 bases. CDR1 and CDR2 from the germline V gene are SGHRS and YFSETQ. The CDR3 is 16 residues long. V shed 5 bases, J shed 5 bases, and the junction held 9 bases outside the gene matches. CDR3 DNA sequence: TGCGCCAGCAGACCTCGACAGGGGGCAGGAACCGGGGAGCTGTTTTTT. Its translation is CASRPRQGAGTGELFF.

This chain uses TRBV3-1 (or the pseudogene TRBV3-2) with TRBJ1-4; no clear D gene. The V gene's germline CDR1 is LGHDT and CDR2 YNNKEL (reference sequence). Trimming took 4 bases from V and 8 from J, leaving 17 bases between them. This CDR3 contains 15 residues. Here the CDR3 DNA reads TGTGCCAGCAGCCTTGACTCAGTCTTATCGGAAAAACTGTTTTTT. Its protein is CASSLDSVLSEKLFF.

The V call is TRBV30, the J call TRBJ2-5; a weak D match, TRBD2 (7 bases). Looked up from germline, CDR1 is GTSNPN and CDR2 is SVGIG (reference sequence). The CDR3 covers 13 residues. The germline V and J ends were trimmed by 7 bases and 3 bases, with 15 bases remaining between them. The CDR3 coding sequence is TGTGCCTCGAGAGGGGGGGCAGAAGAGACCCAGTACTTC. It specifies CASRGGAEETQYF.

The V call is TRBV7-9, the J call TRBJ2-7; TRBD1 might be the D (5 bases). V was clipped by 2 bases and J by 3 bases, with 8 bases between them. CDR1 SEHNR and CDR2 FQNEAQ come from the germline V gene (reference sequence). This CDR3 region has 13 residues. CDR3 amino acids: CASSLLDSYEQYF. CDR3 DNA sequence: TGTGCCAGCAGCTTACTAGACAGCTACGAGCAGTACTTC.

The chain recombines TRBV4-1 with TRBJ1-4; tentative D call: TRBD1 (5 bases). CDR1 is MGHRA and CDR2 is YSYEKL in the germline V gene. V shed 3 bases and J shed 7 bases, with 12 bases lying between them. The CDR3 runs 14 residues. Here the CDR3 reads CASSHPRASEKLFF. The CDR3 DNA is TGCGCCAGCAGCCACCCCAGGGCATCTGAAAAACTGTTTTTT.

CDR3 in DNA: TGTGCCAGCAGCCGGGGGGGGGCACCGAACACTGAAGCTTTCTTT. This codes for CASSRGGAPNTEAFF. V gene TRBV5-4 combines with J gene TRBJ1-1; tentatively, D is TRBD1 (6 bases). In germline, CDR1 is SGHNT, CDR2 YYREEE (reference sequence). Trimming removed 4 bases from V and 1 base from J, with 14 bases in between. This CDR3 spans 15 amino acids.

The chain couples TRBV3-1 (or the pseudogene TRBV3-2) to TRBJ1-2, with 8 bases lining up with TRBD1. Looked up from germline, CDR1 is LGHDT and CDR2 is YNNKEL (reference sequence). The J segment lost 5 bases and the V segment lost 0 bases, leaving 2 bases of the junction unmatched. The CDR3 consists of 14 residues. CDR3 sequence reads: CASSQEGQAYGYTF. The CDR3 DNA follows: TGTGCCAGCAGCCAAGAGGGACAGGCGTATGGCTACACCTTC.

This rearrangement joins TRBV14 to TRBJ2-5, with TRBD2 matching 9 bases. V dropped 4 bases and J dropped 0; count of bases not matched to a gene: 6. CDR1 and CDR2 (germline): SGHDN, FVKESK. The CDR3 extends over 16 amino acids. The CDR3: CASSPRTSDYQETQYF. The CDR3 DNA is TGTGCCAGCAGCCCTCGGACTAGCGATTACCAAGAGACCCAGTACTTC.

This chain links TRBV9 with TRBJ1-4; unclear D gene. The germline V and J ends were trimmed by 0 bases and 4 bases, with 13 bases remaining between them. The V gene's germline CDR1 is SGDLS and CDR2 YYNGEE. This CDR3 region has 16 residues. CDR3 in amino acids: CASSVAEGRNNEKLFF. The CDR3 DNA sequence: TGTGCCAGCAGCGTAGCCGAGGGCAGAAATAATGAAAAACTGTTTTTT.

Here the CDR3 reads CASSAGTGSLKLFF. In DNA, the CDR3 is TGTGCCAGCAGCGCCGGGACAGGGTCTCTTAAACTGTTTTTT. This sequence joins TRBV9 and TRBJ1-4; the match to TRBD1 covers 9 bases. The length of the CDR3 is 14 residues. Per germline, CDR1 SGDLS and CDR2 YYNGEE. The V and J ends lost 3 bases and 11 bases, in that order; junction bases with no gene match: 8.

The gene calls are TRBV5-1 and TRBJ1-5, with D possibly matching TRBD1 (5 bases). The CDR3 sequence is 18 residues long. Germline CDR1 is SGHRS and CDR2 is YFSETQ. Trimming cost V 2 bases and J 0 bases, with 18 bases left between them. As DNA, the CDR3 is TGCGCCAGCAGCTTAGAAATATCAGGGATAGATAGCAATCAGCCCCAGCATTTT. Encoded protein: CASSLEISGIDSNQPQHF.

The chain carries TRBV2 and TRBJ2-5, with 8 bases identical to TRBD2. Germline assignment: CDR1 SNHLY and CDR2 FYNNEI. The V and J ends lost 6 bases and 6 bases, in that order; junction bases with no gene match: 6. CDR3 size: 13 residues. CDR3 residues: CASSGGARKTQYF. In DNA, the CDR3 is TGTGCCAGCAGCGGGGGGGCCCGGAAGACCCAGTACTTC.

The rearrangement links TRBV12-5 to TRBJ1-5; possibly TRBD1 for D (5 bases). CDR3 length: 16 residues. Germline V lookup: CDR1 LGHNT, CDR2 FRNRAP. V was pared by 2 bases and J by 2 bases, with 13 bases between. The CDR3 DNA follows: TGTGCTAGTGGTTTGTCTTCGGGGGGGGGCAATCAGCCCCAGCATTTT. Its protein is CASGLSSGGGNQPQHF.